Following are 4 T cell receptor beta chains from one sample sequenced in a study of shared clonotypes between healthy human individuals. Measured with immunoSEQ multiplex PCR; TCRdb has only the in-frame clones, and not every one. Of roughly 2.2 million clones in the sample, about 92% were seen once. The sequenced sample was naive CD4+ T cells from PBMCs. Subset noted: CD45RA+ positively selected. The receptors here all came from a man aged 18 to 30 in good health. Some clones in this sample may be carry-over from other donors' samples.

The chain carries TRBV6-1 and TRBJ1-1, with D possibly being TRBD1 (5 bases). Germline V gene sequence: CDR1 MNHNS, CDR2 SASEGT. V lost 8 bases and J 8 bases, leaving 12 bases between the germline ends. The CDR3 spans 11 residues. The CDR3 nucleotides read TGTGCCAGCGGCGACAGTCGAGAAGCTTTCTTT. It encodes CASGDSREAFF.

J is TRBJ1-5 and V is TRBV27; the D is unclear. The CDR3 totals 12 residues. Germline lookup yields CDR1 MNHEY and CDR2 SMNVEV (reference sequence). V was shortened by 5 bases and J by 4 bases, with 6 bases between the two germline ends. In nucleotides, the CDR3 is TGTGCCAGCAGTACGCAAAATCAGCCCCAGCATTTT. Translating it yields CASSTQNQPQHF.

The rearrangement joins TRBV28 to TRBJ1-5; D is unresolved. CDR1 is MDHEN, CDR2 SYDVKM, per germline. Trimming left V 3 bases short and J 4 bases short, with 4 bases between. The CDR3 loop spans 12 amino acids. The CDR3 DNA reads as TGTGCCAGCAGTTTTAATAATCAGCCCCAGCATTTT. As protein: CASSFNNQPQHF.

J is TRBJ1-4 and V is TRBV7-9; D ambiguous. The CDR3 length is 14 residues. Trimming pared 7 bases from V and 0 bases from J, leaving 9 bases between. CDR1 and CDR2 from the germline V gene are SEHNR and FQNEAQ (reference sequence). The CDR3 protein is CASTIAATNEKLFF. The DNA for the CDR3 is TGTGCCAGCACCATCGCCGCAACTAATGAAAAACTGTTTTTT.